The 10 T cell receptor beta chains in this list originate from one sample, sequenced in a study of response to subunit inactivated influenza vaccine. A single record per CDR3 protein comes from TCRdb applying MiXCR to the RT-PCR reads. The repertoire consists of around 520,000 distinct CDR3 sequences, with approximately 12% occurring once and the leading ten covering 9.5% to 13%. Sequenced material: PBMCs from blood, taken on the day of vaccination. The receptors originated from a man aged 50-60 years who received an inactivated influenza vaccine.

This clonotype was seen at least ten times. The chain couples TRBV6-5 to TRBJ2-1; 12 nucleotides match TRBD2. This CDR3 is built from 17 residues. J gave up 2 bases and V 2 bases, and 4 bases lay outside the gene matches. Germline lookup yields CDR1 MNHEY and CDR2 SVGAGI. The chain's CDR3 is CASSYGSSGGAYNEQFF. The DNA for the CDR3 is TGTGCCAGCAGTTACGGGTCTAGCGGGGGGGCCTACAATGAGCAGTTCTTC.

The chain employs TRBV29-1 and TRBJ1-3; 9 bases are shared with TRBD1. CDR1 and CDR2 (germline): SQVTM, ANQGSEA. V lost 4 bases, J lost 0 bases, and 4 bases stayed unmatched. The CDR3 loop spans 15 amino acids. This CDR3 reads CSVGGQGTSGNTIYF. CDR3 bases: TGCAGCGTTGGGGGACAGGGAACCTCTGGAAACACCATATATTTT.

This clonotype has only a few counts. The CDR3 is CASRPTTGSGTEAFF. The CDR3 bases are TGCGCCAGCAGGCCGACGACAGGGAGCGGCACTGAAGCTTTCTTT. The V call is TRBV5-1, the J call TRBJ1-1; 7 positions agree with TRBD1. V shed 5 bases, J shed 4 bases, and the junction held 11 bases outside the gene matches. This CDR3 is built from 15 residues. Germline CDR1 is SGHRS and CDR2 is YFSETQ.

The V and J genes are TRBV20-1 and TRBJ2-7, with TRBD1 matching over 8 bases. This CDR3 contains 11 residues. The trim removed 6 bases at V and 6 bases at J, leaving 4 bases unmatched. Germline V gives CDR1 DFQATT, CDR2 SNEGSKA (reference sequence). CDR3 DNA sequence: TGCAGTGCCTATGACAGGGGCGAGCAGTACTTC. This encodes CSAYDRGEQYF.

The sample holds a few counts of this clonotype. CDR3 nucleotides: TGTGCCAGCAGCCATAGGGCTTCTAATTCACCCCTCCACTTT. Translation: CASSHRASNSPLHF. J is TRBJ1-6 and V is TRBV3-1, with unresolved D. The CDR3 contains 14 residues. The ends were cut back, 3 bases at V and 6 bases at J, with 9 bases in the middle. Germline-derived CDR1 and CDR2 are LGHDT and YNNKEL (reference sequence).

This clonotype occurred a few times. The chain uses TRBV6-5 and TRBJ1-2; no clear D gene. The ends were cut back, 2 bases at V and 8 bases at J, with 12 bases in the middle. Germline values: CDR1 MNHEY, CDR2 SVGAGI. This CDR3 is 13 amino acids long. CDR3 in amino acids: CASSYDTGRGYTF. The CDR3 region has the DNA TGTGCCAGCAGTTACGATACTGGGCGCGGCTACACCTTC.

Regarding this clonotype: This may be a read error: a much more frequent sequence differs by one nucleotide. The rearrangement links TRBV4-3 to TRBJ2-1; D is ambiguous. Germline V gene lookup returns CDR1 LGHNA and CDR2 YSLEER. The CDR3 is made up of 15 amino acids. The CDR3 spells CAGSQERSGFGEQFF. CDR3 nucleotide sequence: TGCGCCGGCAGCCAAGAACGGTCCGGGTTCGGGGAGCAGTTCTTC.

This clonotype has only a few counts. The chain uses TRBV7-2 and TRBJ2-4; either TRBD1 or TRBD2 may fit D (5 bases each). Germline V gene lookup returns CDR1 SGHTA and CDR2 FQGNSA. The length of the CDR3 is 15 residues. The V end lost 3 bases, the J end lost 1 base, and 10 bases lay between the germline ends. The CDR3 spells CASSFDRDAKNIQYF. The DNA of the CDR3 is TGTGCCAGCAGCTTTGACCGGGACGCCAAAAACATTCAGTACTTC.

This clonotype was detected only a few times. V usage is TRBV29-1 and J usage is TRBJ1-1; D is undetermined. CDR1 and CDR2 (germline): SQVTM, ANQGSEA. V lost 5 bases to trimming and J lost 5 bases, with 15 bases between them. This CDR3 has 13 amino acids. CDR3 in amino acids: CSVWYAPSTEAFF. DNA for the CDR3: TGCAGCGTTTGGTACGCTCCCTCTACTGAAGCTTTCTTT.

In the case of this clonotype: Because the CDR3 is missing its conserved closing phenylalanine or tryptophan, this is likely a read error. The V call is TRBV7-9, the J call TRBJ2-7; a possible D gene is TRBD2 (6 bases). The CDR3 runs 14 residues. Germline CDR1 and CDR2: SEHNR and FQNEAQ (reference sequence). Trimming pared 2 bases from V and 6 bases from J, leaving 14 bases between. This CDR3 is CASSLKGHGSEQYL. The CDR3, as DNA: TGTGCCAGCAGCTTAAAAGGGCACGGGAGCGAGCAGTACTTA.